What follows describes a single T cell receptor beta chain. Antigen: not known. TCRB transcripts that were expressed got sequenced, as all of the isolated RNA had been reverse transcribed. Profiling relied on immunoSEQ multiplex PCR, and the TCRdb table lists in-frame clones only, not all of them. The sample carries some 360,000 clones, 9.6% recorded once. V lost 5 bases and J 0 bases, leaving 11 bases between the germline ends. Germline V gene sequence: CDR1 SGHTA, CDR2 FQGTGA. The CDR3 has 15 residues. The sample is drawn from a study of beta chain features in type 1 diabetes. Looking at the study overall: Age, gender and cell yields were alike across patients and healthy donors. Study results and caveats: Sampled from patients, naive, central memory and Treg TCRB repertoires appeared more similar than those sampled from healthy donors. Type 1 diabetes patients had moderately but significantly shorter TCRB CDR3s in all four CD4+ subsets.

Isolation of CD4+ naive, central memory, regulatory and stem cell-like memory cells was achieved by sorting via CD45RO/CCR7/CD25/CD127/CD95/CD27. The sequenced sample was central memory CD4+ T cells from blood. This receptor was identified in a man aged 25-45 years with type 1 diabetes. The chain carries TRBV7-3 and TRBJ2-1, with D possibly matching TRBD1 (6 bases). This CDR3 is CASSVDRSSYNEQFF. DNA for the CDR3: TGTGCCAGCAGCGTCGACAGGAGCTCCTACAATGAGCAGTTCTTC.